A selection of T cell receptor beta chains follows, all from one sample in a study of Graves' ophthalmopathy and Graves' hyperthyroidism. Via MiXCR, TCRdb re-called the multiplex PCR reads, giving one row per CDR3 protein. The data show about 370,000 distinct CDR3 sequences, about 17% seen once. The material sequenced was peripheral blood. The receptors here all came from an adult woman with stable Graves' hyperthyroidism. Both conserved end residues are part of each CDR3. The order of the fields is D gene, V gene, J gene, clone size, CDR3 protein, CDR3 DNA. A D gene is named only where the DNA matches it firmly. A clone size is listed for some rows: how often the clone was seen (once, few, many), or a class if it is expanded.

TRBD1	TRBV20-1	TRBJ1-3	many	CSARDMEEYRGDSGNTIYF	TGCAGTGCTAGAGATATGGAGGAATACAGGGGCGACTCTGGAAACACCATATATTTT
-	TRBV6-1	TRBJ1-2	many	CATRTLENGYTF	TGTGCCACACGGACATTGGAGAATGGCTACACCTTC
-	TRBV2	TRBJ1-5	many	CASSPDSSNQPQHF	TGTGCCAGCAGTCCGGACAGTAGCAATCAGCCCCAGCATTTT
-	TRBV27	TRBJ2-7	many	CASSLFRVQPSYEQYF	TGTGCCAGCAGTTTATTCCGCGTGCAGCCTTCCTACGAGCAGTACTTC
-	TRBV4-2	TRBJ2-7	many	CASSQDVRVAYEQYF	TGTGCCAGCAGCCAAGATGTCCGGGTGGCCTACGAGCAGTACTTC
TRBD1	TRBV20-1	TRBJ1-2	many	CSALRRGGRTPYGYTF	TGCAGTGCTCTACGTAGAGGGGGCCGCACTCCCTATGGCTACACCTTC
-	TRBV7-3	TRBJ1-1	-	CASRPAADQEAFF	TGTGCCAGCAGACCGGCGGCGGATCAAGAAGCTTTCTTT
TRBD1	TRBV27	TRBJ2-5	many	CASSLWGTEETQYF	TGTGCCAGCAGTCTCTGGGGGACAGAAGAGACCCAGTACTTC
TRBD1	TRBV28	TRBJ2-7	many	CASSLAQGAYEQYF	TGTGCCAGCAGTTTAGCACAGGGGGCTTATGAGCAGTACTTC
-	TRBV28	TRBJ2-5	-	CASRDRDFLTGVQETQYF	TGTGCCAGCCGCGACCGGGACTTCCTAACGGGGGTTCAAGAGACCCAGTACTTC
-	TRBV12-3/TRBV12-4	TRBJ1-3	-	CASSFRVTRGNTIYF	TGTGCCAGCAGTTTTCGGGTCACGCGCGGAAACACCATATATTTT
TRBD1	TRBV28	TRBJ2-7	many	CASSLVAGQGYEQYF	TGTGCCAGCAGTTTGGTTGCAGGACAGGGCTACGAGCAGTACTTC
-	TRBV12-3/TRBV12-4	TRBJ1-1	-	CASSLTVEAFF	TGTGCCAGCAGTTTGACAGTTGAAGCTTTCTTT
-	TRBV9	TRBJ1-5	many	CASSVGSGGANQPQHF	TGTGCCAGCAGCGTAGGGTCGGGGGGCGCGAATCAGCCCCAGCATTTT
TRBD1	TRBV20-1	TRBJ2-5	many	CSAKTGGGETQYF	TGCAGTGCTAAAACAGGGGGCGGAGAGACCCAGTACTTC
TRBD1	TRBV5-1	TRBJ1-1	many	CASSLGDRWVTNTEAFF	TGCGCCAGCAGCTTGGGGGACAGGTGGGTTACGAACACTGAAGCTTTCTTT
TRBD1	TRBV5-1	TRBJ1-6	many	CASSKGQGARKSYNSPLHF	TGCGCCAGCAGCAAGGGACAGGGGGCGCGGAAGTCCTATAATTCACCCCTCCACTTT
TRBD2	TRBV28	TRBJ2-7	many	CASKGTSGSYEQYF	TGTGCCTCAAAGGGGACTAGCGGTTCCTACGAGCAGTACTTC
-	TRBV4-3	TRBJ2-7	few	CASSQVSGDLPYEQYF	TGCGCCAGCAGCCAAGTATCGGGAGACCTTCCCTACGAGCAGTACTTC
-	TRBV12-3/TRBV12-4	TRBJ1-2	many	CASSLYGVVNYGYTF	TGTGCCAGCAGTTTGTACGGGGTGGTTAACTATGGCTACACCTTC